The clone carrying this TCR beta chain was detected only a few times. These data come from a study of T-cell reconstitution after alpha-beta-depleted transplantation in children. Per the germline V gene, CDR1 is PRHDT and CDR2 is FYEKMQ (reference sequence). The CDR3 is 13 amino acids. V lost 4 bases, J lost 4 bases, and 2 bases stayed unmatched. Unique molecular identifiers were incorporated during preparation of the TCRbeta library. Each CDR3 protein gets one entry after TCRdb re-called the PCR reads with MiXCR. The sample records about 480,000 distinct CDR3 sequences, about 12% being singletons. The rearrangement uses TRBV13 and TRBJ2-5; 8 bases are shared with TRBD2. This sample comprised PBMCs from the stem cell graft donor, obtained from the stem cell graft. The TCR originated in a human donor who donated a stem cell graft to a child with combined immunodeficiency. In nucleotides, the CDR3 is TGTGCCAGCAGCTCCGGGGGGGTAGAGACCCAGTACTTC. It is translated as CASSSGGVETQYF.